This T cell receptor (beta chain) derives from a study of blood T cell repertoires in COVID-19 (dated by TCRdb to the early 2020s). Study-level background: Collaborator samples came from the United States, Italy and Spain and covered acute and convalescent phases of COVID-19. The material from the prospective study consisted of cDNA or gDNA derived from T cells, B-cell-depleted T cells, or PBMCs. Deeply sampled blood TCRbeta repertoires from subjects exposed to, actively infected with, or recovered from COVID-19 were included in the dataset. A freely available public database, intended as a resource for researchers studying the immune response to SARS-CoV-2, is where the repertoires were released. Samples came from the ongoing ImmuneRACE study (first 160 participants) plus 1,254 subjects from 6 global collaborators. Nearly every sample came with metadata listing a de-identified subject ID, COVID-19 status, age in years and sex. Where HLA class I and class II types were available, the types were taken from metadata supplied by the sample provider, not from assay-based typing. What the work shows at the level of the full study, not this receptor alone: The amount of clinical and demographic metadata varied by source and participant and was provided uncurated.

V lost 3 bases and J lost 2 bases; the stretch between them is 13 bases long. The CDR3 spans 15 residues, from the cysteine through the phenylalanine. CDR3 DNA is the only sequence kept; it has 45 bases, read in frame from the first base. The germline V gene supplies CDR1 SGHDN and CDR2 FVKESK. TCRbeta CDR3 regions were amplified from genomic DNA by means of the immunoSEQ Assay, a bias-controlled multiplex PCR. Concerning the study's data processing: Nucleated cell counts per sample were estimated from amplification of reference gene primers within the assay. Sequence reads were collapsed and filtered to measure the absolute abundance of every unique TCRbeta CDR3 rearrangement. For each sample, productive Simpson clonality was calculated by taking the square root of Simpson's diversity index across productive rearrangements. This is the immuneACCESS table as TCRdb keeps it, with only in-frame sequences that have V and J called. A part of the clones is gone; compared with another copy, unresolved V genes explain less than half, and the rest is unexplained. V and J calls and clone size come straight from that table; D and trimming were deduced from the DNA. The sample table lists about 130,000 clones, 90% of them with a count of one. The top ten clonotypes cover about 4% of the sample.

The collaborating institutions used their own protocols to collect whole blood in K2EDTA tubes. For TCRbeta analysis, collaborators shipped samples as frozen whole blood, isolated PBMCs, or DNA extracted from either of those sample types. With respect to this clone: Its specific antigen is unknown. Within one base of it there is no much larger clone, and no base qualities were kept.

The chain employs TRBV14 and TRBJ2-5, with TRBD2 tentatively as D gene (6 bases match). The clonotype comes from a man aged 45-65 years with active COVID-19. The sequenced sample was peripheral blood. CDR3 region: CASSQAGLTQETQYF. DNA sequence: TGTGCCAGCAGCCAGGCGGGACTCACTCAAGAGACCCAGTACTTC.